One sample yielded the 4 T cell receptor beta chains listed below, sequenced in a study of T-cell reconstitution after alpha-beta-depleted transplantation in children (dated by TCRdb to 2016 to 2017). Library preparation was by PCR. TCRdb shows the sequencer as Illumina HiSeq 2500. To normalize quantification of the TCRbeta repertoire, the TCR libraries were built with molecular barcoding that relied on unique molecular identifiers. Clones were called with MiXCR by TCRdb after fastp trimmed the public reads at Q25, and only in-frame beta chains were retained. Every entry covers one CDR3 protein and lists the most common genes and DNA from its rows. The sample yields about 500,000 distinct CDR3 sequences; 30% to 35% were counted once. Roughly 2.5% of the sample comes from the top ten. The source material was PBMCs from the stem cell graft donor, sampled from the stem cell graft. The origin of the receptors is a human donor who donated a stem cell graft to a child with aplastic anemia.

The V call is TRBV20-1, the J call TRBJ1-2, with D hard to call. The CDR3 consists of 15 residues. Between the trimmed V and J ends, which lost 0 bases and 1 base, there was a span of 12 bases. Germline V gene data show CDR1 as DFQATT and CDR2 as SNEGSKA (reference sequence). The CDR3 spells CSARDTRHYNYGYTF. The CDR3 coding sequence is TGCAGTGCTAGAGATACCAGGCACTATAACTATGGCTACACCTTC.

The chain has TRBV6-1 and TRBJ1-2; unclear D gene. The germline V gene encodes CDR1 MNHNS and CDR2 SASEGT. CDR3 length: 15 amino acids. Trimming took off 2 bases at V and 0 bases at J, with 10 bases between the two ends. CDR3 bases: TGTGCCAGCAGTGAACCGGGGATGGCTAACTATGGCTACACCTTC. Its translation: CASSEPGMANYGYTF.

The chain couples TRBV5-1 to TRBJ2-7; TRBD2 matches at 7 bases. This CDR3 is built from 15 residues. The V gene's germline CDR1 is SGHRS and CDR2 YFSETQ. The V segment lost 4 bases and the J segment 5 bases; nucleotides outside the gene matches: 12. The CDR3 sequence is CASSNAGREMDEQYV. DNA of the CDR3: TGCGCCAGCAGCAATGCGGGGCGGGAGATGGACGAGCAGTACGTC.

The J gene is TRBJ2-7, the V gene TRBV6-2 or TRBV6-3; D call uncertain. CDR1 MNHEY and CDR2 SVGEGT come from the germline V gene. The CDR3 extends over 14 amino acids. Deletions cut 6 bases from V and 3 bases from J, with 15 bases between. For the CDR3, the DNA is TGTGCCAGCAGGCCGGTGGGGTTTTTCTACGAGCAGTACTTC. Its translation: CASRPVGFFYEQYF.